The 20 T cell receptor beta chains listed next were all sequenced from one sample in a study of CD8 T cells in ankylosing spondylitis. Using its own MiXCR run on the 5' RACE reads, TCRdb lists one record per CDR3 protein. The table shows approximately 13,000 distinct CDR3 sequences, with around 2.8% occurring only once. The sample comprised blood, either unsorted or a sorted T cell fraction (not recorded which). These receptors came from a male donor with ankylosing spondylitis or in good health (not recorded which).

This clonotype was seen many times. This chain uses TRBV9 with TRBJ2-5; D uncertain. CDR3 size: 15 residues. Germline assignment: CDR1 SGDLS and CDR2 YYNGEE. V was trimmed by 3 bases and J by 1 base, leaving 13 bases between them. CDR3 nucleotides: TGTGCCAGCAGCGCCACGAGCAGAAGCCAAGAGACCCAGTACTTC. Amino acids: CASSATSRSQETQYF. The variable domain in full, completed from reference TRBV9 and TRBJ2-5, reads DSGVTQTPKHLITATGQRVTLRCSPRSGDLSVYWYQQSLDQGLQFLIQYYNGEERAKGNILERFSAQQFPDLHSELNLSSLELGDSALYFCASSATSRSQETQYFGPGTRLLVL.

This clonotype showed up many times. The junction departs from germline at one end; a sequencing error may be responsible. The chain carries TRBV9 and TRBJ2-7; D uncertain. Germline values: CDR1 SGDLS, CDR2 YYNGEE. CDR3 size: 8 residues. The CDR3 here is CASSPRDF. CDR3 nucleotides: TGTGCCAGCAGCCCCCGGGACTTC.

This clonotype has ten or more counts. CDR3 bases: TGTGCCAGCAGCGTAGATCCTACAACTAATGAAAAACTGTTTTTT. The encoded protein is CASSVDPTTNEKLFF. This chain joins TRBV9 and TRBJ1-4; D gene ambiguous. This CDR3 has 15 amino acids. With 0 bases removed from V and 0 bases from J, the gap between germline ends came to 6 bases. Germline CDR1 reads SGDLS; CDR2 reads YYNGEE.

This clonotype was counted many times. The rearrangement uses TRBV9 and TRBJ2-1, with 10 bases that match TRBD2. From germline, CDR1 is SGDLS and CDR2 YYNGEE. CDR3 length equals 15 residues. Germline trimming cut 3 bases from V and 12 bases from J; bases unmatched to any gene: 12. The CDR3 DNA is TGTGCCAGCAGCGATCTAGCGGGAGTGTCCGGGAGGCAGTTCTTC. Amino acid sequence: CASSDLAGVSGRQFF.

This clonotype qualifies as medium-sized. V is TRBV9 and J is TRBJ2-1; the match to TRBD2 covers 10 bases. The CDR3 contains 15 residues. Germline V gene lookup returns CDR1 SGDLS and CDR2 YYNGEE. J lost 7 bases, V lost 0 bases, and 4 bases had no gene match. DNA for the CDR3: TGTGCCAGCAGCGTAGTGCTAGCGGGGGATAATGAGCAGTTCTTC. Amino acids: CASSVVLAGDNEQFF.

This clonotype was seen many times. V is TRBV9 and J is TRBJ1-2; D might be TRBD1 (6 bases). The CDR3 has 15 amino acids. V lost 0 bases to trimming and J lost 6 bases, with 15 bases between them. Germline CDR1 reads SGDLS; CDR2 reads YYNGEE. The DNA for the CDR3 is TGTGCCAGCAGCGTAGTAGAGCAGGGGAGGAATGGCTACACCTTC. Translating it yields CASSVVEQGRNGYTF.

This clonotype rates as medium-sized (0.01 to 0.1%). This chain links TRBV9 with TRBJ2-2, with D possibly matching TRBD1 (5 bases). The V end was cut by 0 bases, the J end by 3 bases, with 9 bases between. The CDR3 is 15 amino acids. The germline V gene encodes CDR1 SGDLS and CDR2 YYNGEE. The CDR3 loop reads CASSVALGDTGELFF. DNA of the CDR3: TGTGCCAGCAGCGTAGCGTTAGGGGACACCGGGGAGCTGTTTTTT.

This clonotype was picked up many times. The CDR3 ends on some other residue instead of the conserved phenylalanine or tryptophan, so this is likely a read error. The limits of the CDR3 on the DNA are not certain, so only TCRdb's listed CDR3 is given. This chain links TRBV9 with TRBJ2-1; the D call in the table, TRBD1, was not verified against the DNA. The CDR3 region is 15 residues in length, termini included. Germline V gene sequence: CDR1 SGDLS, CDR2 YYNGEE. The CDR3: CASSAGLSRRTAQSL.

Ten or more counts support this clonotype. In DNA form, the CDR3 reads TGTGCCAGCAGCCCGACCCCTTGGGGAGGGGGCGATCAGCCCCAGCATTTT. Amino acids: CASSPTPWGGGDQPQHF. V is TRBV9 and J is TRBJ1-5, with 7 bases identical to TRBD1. This CDR3 has 17 amino acids. CDR1 is SGDLS and CDR2 is YYNGEE in the germline V gene. Trimming removed 4 bases from V and 5 bases from J; junction bases left unmatched: 15. The full variable domain, completed using reference TRBV9 and TRBJ1-5, is DSGVTQTPKHLITATGQRVTLRCSPRSGDLSVYWYQQSLDQGLQFLIQYYNGEERAKGNILERFSAQQFPDLHSELNLSSLELGDSALYFCASSPTPWGGGDQPQHFGDGTRLSIL.

This clonotype was detected ten times or more. This chain uses TRBV9 with TRBJ2-3; D unresolved. The CDR3 runs 14 residues. V lost 1 base, J lost 5 bases, and 11 bases lay in between. Per the germline V gene, CDR1 is SGDLS and CDR2 is YYNGEE. The CDR3 reads CASSVTWGGDTQYF. As DNA, the CDR3 is TGTGCCAGCAGCGTAACCTGGGGTGGAGATACGCAGTATTTT.

This clonotype was observed many times. The chain uses TRBV9 and TRBJ2-5, with 11 bases aligning to TRBD2. The junction had 13 bases not matched to a gene; V was cut back by 4 bases and J by 5 bases. Germline assignment: CDR1 SGDLS and CDR2 YYNGEE. The length of the CDR3 is 17 residues. In nucleotides, the CDR3 is TGTGCCAGCAGCCCACCGGGACTAGCGGCGCCAGTGGAGACCCAGTACTTC. Translating it yields CASSPPGLAAPVETQYF.

At least ten counts were recorded for this clonotype. This chain joins TRBV9 and TRBJ2-3, with TRBD2 identical over 7 bases. CDR1 SGDLS and CDR2 YYNGEE come from the germline V gene. With 0 bases clipped from V and 7 bases from J, the junction kept 11 bases outside the gene matches. There are 16 residues in the CDR3. The CDR3 here is CASSVELGLGGNTQYF. The CDR3 DNA reads TGTGCCAGCAGCGTAGAACTGGGACTGGGAGGGAATACGCAGTATTTT.

This clonotype rates as medium-sized. The V and J genes are TRBV9 and TRBJ1-1; the D is unclear. Germline V CDR1 and CDR2: SGDLS, YYNGEE. V was cut by 0 bases and J by 3 bases, with 9 bases left in between. This CDR3 comprises 14 residues. This CDR3 reads CASSVDPGYTEAFF. CDR3 DNA sequence: TGTGCCAGCAGCGTAGATCCGGGGTACACTGAAGCTTTCTTT.

This clonotype has a count of ten or more. The gene calls are TRBV9 and TRBJ2-1; D is ambiguous. Per the germline V gene, CDR1 is SGDLS and CDR2 is YYNGEE. V shed 1 base and J shed 5 bases, with 16 bases lying between them. The CDR3 spans 16 residues. The CDR3 DNA sequence: TGTGCCAGCAGCGTAACGGCGGTACTATCCGACAATGAGCAGTTCTTC. As protein: CASSVTAVLSDNEQFF.

This clonotype was seen repeatedly, ten times or more. J is TRBJ2-1 and V is TRBV9; 7 nucleotides match TRBD2. The CDR3 spans 18 residues. CDR1 is SGDLS and CDR2 is YYNGEE in the germline V gene. V shed 0 bases, J shed 2 bases, and the junction held 11 bases outside the gene matches. As DNA, the CDR3 is TGTGCCAGCAGCGTAGAAGTGGCTGGGGGGGGTACCTACAATGAGCAGTTCTTC. Translation: CASSVEVAGGGTYNEQFF.

This clonotype showed up many times. This chain links TRBV9 with TRBJ2-5; tentatively, D is TRBD2 (5 bases). Germline-derived CDR1 and CDR2 are SGDLS and YYNGEE. CDR3 size: 13 residues. V was shortened by 6 bases and J by 2 bases, with 11 bases between the two germline ends. DNA of the CDR3: TGTGCCAGCACACCGAGCGGACAAGAGACCCAGTACTTC. This sequence encodes CASTPSGQETQYF.

In this sample, this clonotype turned up a few times. The J gene is TRBJ2-2, the V gene TRBV9; the D gene is possibly TRBD1 (7 bases). Germline CDR1 is SGDLS and CDR2 is YYNGEE. V lost 0 bases, J lost 5 bases, and 20 bases lay in between. CDR3 length equals 18 residues. CDR3 DNA: TGTGCCAGCAGCGTAGGAAGTGGAAGACAGGGAGGAACCGGGGAGCTGTTTTTT. Translated: CASSVGSGRQGGTGELFF.

In this sample, this clonotype turned up many times. The chain is built from TRBV9 and TRBJ1-6; 9 bases map to TRBD1. V was clipped by 4 bases and J by 10 bases; unmatched bases: 9. This CDR3 contains 15 residues. The V gene's germline CDR1 is SGDLS and CDR2 YYNGEE. CDR3 nucleotide sequence: TGTGCCAGCAGCCCCAGACAGGGGGGACAGTCACCCCTCCACTTT. Translated, it gives CASSPRQGGQSPLHF.

In its sample, this clonotype was seen many times. The chain carries TRBV5-1 and TRBJ2-1, with TRBD2 matching over 8 bases. The CDR3 has 17 residues. Germline CDR1 SGHRS, CDR2 YFSETQ. After removal of 0 bases from V and 4 bases from J, the junction contained 9 bases not matched to a gene. CDR3 bases: TGCGCCAGCAGCTTGGGCGGGGGGAGCGAGGCGTACAATGAGCAGTTCTTC. Translating gives CASSLGGGSEAYNEQFF.

In this sample, this clonotype turned up many times. The chain is built from TRBV9 and TRBJ2-6; 7 bases map to TRBD1. From germline, CDR1 is SGDLS and CDR2 YYNGEE. The junction had 7 bases not matched to a gene; V was cut back by 7 bases and J by 0 bases. CDR3 size: 16 residues. The CDR3 reads CASAKGASSGANVLTF. The CDR3 bases are TGTGCCAGCGCTAAGGGGGCCAGCTCTGGGGCCAACGTCCTGACTTTC.